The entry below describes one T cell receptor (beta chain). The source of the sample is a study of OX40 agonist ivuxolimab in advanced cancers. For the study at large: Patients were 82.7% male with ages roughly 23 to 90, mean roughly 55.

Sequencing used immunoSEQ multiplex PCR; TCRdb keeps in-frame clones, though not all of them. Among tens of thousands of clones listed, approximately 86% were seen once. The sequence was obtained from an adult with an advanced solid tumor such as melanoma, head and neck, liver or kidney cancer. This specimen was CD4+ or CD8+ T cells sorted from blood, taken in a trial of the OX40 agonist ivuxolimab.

CDR3 loop: CASSLGPAGVDYGYTF. The CDR3 coding sequence is TGTGCCAGCAGCTTAGGCCCGGCCGGGGTGGACTATGGCTACACCTTC. This rearrangement joins TRBV7-2 to TRBJ1-2; D ambiguous. Germline CDR1 reads SGHTA; CDR2 reads FQGNSA. Trimming cost V 1 base and J 3 bases, with 15 bases left between them. The CDR3 consists of 16 residues.